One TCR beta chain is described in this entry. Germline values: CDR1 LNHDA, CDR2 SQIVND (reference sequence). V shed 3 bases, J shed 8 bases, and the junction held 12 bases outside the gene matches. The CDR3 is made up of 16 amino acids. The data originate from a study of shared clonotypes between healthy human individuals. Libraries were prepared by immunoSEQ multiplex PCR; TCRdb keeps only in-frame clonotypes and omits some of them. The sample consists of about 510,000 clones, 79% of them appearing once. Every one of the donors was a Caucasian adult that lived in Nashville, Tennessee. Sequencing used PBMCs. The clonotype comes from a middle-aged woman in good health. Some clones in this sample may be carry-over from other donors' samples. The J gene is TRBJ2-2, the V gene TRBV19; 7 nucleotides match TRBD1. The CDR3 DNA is TGTGCCAGTAGTATCCCCGGGACAGTCTTCATTGGGGAGCTGTTTTTT. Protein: CASSIPGTVFIGELFF.